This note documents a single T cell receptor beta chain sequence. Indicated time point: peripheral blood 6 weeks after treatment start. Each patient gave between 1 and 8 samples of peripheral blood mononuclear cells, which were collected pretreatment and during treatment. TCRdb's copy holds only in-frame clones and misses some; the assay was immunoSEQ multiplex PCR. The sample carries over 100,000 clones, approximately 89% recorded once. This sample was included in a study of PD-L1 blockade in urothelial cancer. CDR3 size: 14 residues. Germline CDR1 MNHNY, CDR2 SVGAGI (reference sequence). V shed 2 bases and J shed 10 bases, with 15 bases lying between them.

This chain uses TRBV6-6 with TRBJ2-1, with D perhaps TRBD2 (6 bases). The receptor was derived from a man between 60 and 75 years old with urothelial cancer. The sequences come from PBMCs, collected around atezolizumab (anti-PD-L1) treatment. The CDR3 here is CASSYRREFREQFF. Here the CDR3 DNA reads TGTGCCAGCAGTTACCGACGGGAGTTCAGGGAGCAGTTCTTC.